The clone carrying this T cell receptor (beta chain) was seen at least ten times. Antigen unknown. This record belongs to a study of T cells after yellow fever vaccination. In the study overall: Fractions containing few cells were prepared with SMART-Seq v4 Ultra Low Input. Regarding the study as a whole: Reappearance after the booster was observed for most primary-vaccination clones (about 97% CD4, about 85% CD8). When the response was secondary, it was weaker but reached its peak faster, day 5 versus 15.

UMIs were added to TCR cDNA along with a universal primer site when it was made by 5'RACE template switching. A single record per CDR3 protein comes from TCRdb applying MiXCR to the 5' RACE reads. The table has about 150,000 distinct CDR3 sequences, approximately 6.6% seen once; the top ten hold approximately 0.64%. V was clipped by 2 bases and J by 7 bases; unmatched bases: 4. This CDR3 has 13 residues. The rearrangement joins TRBV12-3 or TRBV12-4 to TRBJ1-2; TRBD1 matches at 7 bases. The TCR sequence derives from a man aged 30 to 39 who received the YFV17D yellow fever vaccine. The specimen comprised CD4+ T cells sorted from PBMCs, sampled 10 days after the yellow fever booster vaccination. CDR3 bases: TGTGCCAGCAGTTTAACAGGGGATGGTGGCTACACCTTC. Amino acids: CASSLTGDGGYTF.